Listed below are T cell receptor beta chains from one sample, sequenced in a study of blood T cell repertoires in COVID-19. Produced via immunoSEQ multiplex PCR; TCRdb's table is partial and in-frame only. Of roughly 190,000 clones in the sample, roughly 85% are singletons; the top ten hold about 22%. Sequenced material: peripheral blood. These TCRs come from a man aged 60-69 years with active or convalescent COVID-19. Both conserved end residues are part of each CDR3.

>TRBV30
CAWSARVSETQYF
>TRBV10-2
CASRDIEGDYEQYF
>TRBV6-5
CASRTSYEQYF
>TRBV5-1
CASSFIAGGSYEQFF
>TRBV6-2/TRBV6-3
CASSPGQGSTEAFF
>TRBV14
CASSQDGRGRGEQYF
>TRBV6-1
CASSEIGGIEQFF
>TRBV2
CASRETAGNQPQHF
>TRBV5-1
CASSSGGSDTQYF
>TRBV5-4
CASSLKVAGAQETQYF
>TRBV2
CASSEARSSYNSPLHF
>TRBV19
CASSTRWEGDSPLHF
>TRBV5-1
CASRETGAYEQYF
>TRBV10-3
CAISEYRDRQETQYF
>TRBV27
CASSRILGPARDRCSYEQYF
>TRBV18
CASSSAARGTGVEQYF
>TRBV15
CATSRGRGQGARGANVLTF
>TRBV5-1
CASSATGGAGYTF
>TRBV7-8
CASSLNRANEKLFF
>TRBV6-6
CASSYSRSQGSGAFF
>TRBV14
CASSQERTGGMNTEAFF
>TRBV19
CASSPSGVKEKLFF
>TRBV19
CASSADRNDGYTF
>TRBV19
CASNTGGGTGELFF
>TRBV5-4
CASSRAGVNTNTEAFF
>TRBV6-4
CASSDSIQGERGYTF
>TRBV3-1/TRBV3-2
CASSQVTGTGALYNEQFF
>TRBV6-1
CASSEVRDSPLHF
>TRBV13
CASSPRGSSYEQYF
>TRBV12-5
CASGYQDKLTPEAFF
>TRBV5-1
CASSQPGSGNTIYF
>TRBV7-2
CASSPGAGENYGYTF
>TRBV5-6
CASSLDREEIHTF
>TRBV9
CASSVGTGGLQETQYF
>TRBV5-1
CASSLGTSTADTQYF
>TRBV10-1
CASSNRLHEQYF
>TRBV6-5
CASSYSKPWIGETQYF
>TRBV9
CASSRGQGDGYTF
>TRBV18
CASSPTGKQGQYF
>TRBV27
CASLNNEQYF
>TRBV30
CAWSVGLAGGRETQYF
>TRBV5-1
CASSLDYGQETLFF
>TRBV4-2
CASSRGGTYNEQFF
>TRBV29-1
CSVRRRAGGYTF
>TRBV4-1
CASSRTGQGNQPQHF